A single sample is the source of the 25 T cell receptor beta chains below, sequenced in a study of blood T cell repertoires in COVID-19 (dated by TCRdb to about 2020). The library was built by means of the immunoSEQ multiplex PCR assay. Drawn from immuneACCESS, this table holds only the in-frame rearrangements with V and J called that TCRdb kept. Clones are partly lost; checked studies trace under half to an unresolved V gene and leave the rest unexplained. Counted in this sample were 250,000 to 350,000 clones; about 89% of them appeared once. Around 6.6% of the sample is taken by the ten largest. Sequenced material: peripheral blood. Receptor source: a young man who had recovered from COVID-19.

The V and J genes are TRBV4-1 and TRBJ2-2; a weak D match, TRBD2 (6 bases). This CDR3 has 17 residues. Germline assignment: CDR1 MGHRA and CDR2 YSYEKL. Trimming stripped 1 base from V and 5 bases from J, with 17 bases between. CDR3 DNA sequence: TGCGCCAGCAGCCAAGCTGTAGCGGCCACCAGGACCGGGGAGCTGTTTTTT. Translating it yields CASSQAVAATRTGELFF.

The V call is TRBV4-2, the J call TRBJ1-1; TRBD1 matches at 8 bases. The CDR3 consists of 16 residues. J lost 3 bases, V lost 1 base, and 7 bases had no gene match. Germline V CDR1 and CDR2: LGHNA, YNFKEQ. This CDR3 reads CASSQGPTGADTEAFF. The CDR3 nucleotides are TGTGCCAGCAGCCAAGGTCCGACAGGGGCGGACACTGAAGCTTTCTTT.

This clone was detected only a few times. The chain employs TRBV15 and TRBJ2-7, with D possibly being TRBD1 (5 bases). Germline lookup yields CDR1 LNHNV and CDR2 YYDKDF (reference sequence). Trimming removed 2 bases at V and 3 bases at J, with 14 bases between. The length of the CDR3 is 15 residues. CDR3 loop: CATSRFPTASYEQYF. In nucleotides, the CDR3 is TGTGCCACCAGCAGATTCCCGACAGCGAGCTACGAGCAGTACTTC.

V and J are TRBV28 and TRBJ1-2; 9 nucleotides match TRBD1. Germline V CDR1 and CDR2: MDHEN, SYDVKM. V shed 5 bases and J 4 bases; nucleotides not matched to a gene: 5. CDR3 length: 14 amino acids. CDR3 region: CASSPPGQGYGYTF. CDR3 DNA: TGTGCCAGCAGTCCTCCGGGACAGGGCTATGGCTACACCTTC.

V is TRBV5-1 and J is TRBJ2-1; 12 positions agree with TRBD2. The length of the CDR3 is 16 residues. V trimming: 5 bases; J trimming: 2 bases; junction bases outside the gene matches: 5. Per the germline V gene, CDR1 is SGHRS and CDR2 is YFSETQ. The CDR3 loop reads CASRGASGGAYNEQFF. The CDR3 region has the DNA TGCGCCAGCAGGGGTGCTAGCGGGGGGGCCTACAATGAGCAGTTCTTC.

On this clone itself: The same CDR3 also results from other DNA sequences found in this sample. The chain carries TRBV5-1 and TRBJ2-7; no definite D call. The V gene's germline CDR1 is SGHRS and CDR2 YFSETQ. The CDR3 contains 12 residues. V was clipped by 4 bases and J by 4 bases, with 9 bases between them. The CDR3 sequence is CASSLVGYEQYF. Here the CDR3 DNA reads TGCGCCAGCAGCCTGGTCGGGTACGAGCAGTACTTC.

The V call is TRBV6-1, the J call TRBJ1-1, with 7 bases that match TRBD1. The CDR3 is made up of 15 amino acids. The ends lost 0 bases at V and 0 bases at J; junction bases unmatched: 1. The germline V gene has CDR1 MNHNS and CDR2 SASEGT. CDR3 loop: CASSEATGLNTEAFF. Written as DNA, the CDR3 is TGTGCCAGCAGTGAAGCGACAGGGCTGAACACTGAAGCTTTCTTT.

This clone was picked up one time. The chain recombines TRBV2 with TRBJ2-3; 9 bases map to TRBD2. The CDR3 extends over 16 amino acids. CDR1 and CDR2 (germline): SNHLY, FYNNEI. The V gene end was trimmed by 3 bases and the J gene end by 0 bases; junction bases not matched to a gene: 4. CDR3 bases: TGTGCCAGCAGTGAGCCTCTAGCGGGGAGCACAGATACGCAGTATTTT. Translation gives CASSEPLAGSTDTQYF. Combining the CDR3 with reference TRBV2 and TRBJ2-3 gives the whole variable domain EPEVTQTPSHQVTQMGQEVILRCVPISNHLYFYWYRQILGQKVEFLVSFYNNEISEKSEIFDDQFSVERPDGSNFTLKIRSTKLEDSAMYFCASSEPLAGSTDTQYFGPGTRLTVL.

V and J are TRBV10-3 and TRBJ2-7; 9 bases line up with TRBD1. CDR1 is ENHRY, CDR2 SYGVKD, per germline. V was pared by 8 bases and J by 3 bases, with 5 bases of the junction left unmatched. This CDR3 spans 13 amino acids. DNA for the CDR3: TGTGCCATCGCGGGACAGGGAGTCTACGAGCAGTACTTC. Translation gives CAIAGQGVYEQYF.

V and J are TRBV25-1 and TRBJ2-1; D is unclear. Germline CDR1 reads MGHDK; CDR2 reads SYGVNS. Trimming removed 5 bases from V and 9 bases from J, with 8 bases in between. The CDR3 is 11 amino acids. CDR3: CASSPGGEQFF. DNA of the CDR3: TGTGCCAGCAGTCCTGGCGGTGAGCAGTTCTTC.

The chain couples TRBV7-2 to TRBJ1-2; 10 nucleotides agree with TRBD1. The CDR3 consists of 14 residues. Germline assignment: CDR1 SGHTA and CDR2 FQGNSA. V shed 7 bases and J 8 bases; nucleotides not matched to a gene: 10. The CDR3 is CASKPDRGFWGYTF. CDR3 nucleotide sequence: TGTGCCAGCAAACCGGACAGGGGGTTCTGGGGCTACACCTTC.

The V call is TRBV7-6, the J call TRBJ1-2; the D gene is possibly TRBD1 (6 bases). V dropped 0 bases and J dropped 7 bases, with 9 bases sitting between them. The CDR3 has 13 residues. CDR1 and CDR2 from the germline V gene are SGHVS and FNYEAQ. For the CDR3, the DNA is TGTGCCAGCAGCTTAGCGACAGGCGGTGGCTACACCTTC. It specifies CASSLATGGGYTF.

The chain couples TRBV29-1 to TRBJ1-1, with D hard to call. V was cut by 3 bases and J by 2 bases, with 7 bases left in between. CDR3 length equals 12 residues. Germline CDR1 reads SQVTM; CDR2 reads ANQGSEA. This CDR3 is CSVDDSNTEAFF. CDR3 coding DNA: TGCAGCGTTGACGATAGTAACACTGAAGCTTTCTTT.

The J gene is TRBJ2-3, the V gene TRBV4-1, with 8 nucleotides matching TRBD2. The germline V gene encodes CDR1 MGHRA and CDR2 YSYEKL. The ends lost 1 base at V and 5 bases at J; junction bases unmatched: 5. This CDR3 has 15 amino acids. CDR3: CASSQGRAGGDTQYF. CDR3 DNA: TGCGCCAGCAGCCAAGGTCGCGCGGGGGGAGATACGCAGTATTTT.

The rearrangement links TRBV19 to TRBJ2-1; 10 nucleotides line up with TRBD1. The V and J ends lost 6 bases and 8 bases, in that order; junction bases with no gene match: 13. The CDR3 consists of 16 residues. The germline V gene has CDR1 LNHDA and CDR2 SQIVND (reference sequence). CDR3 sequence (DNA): TGTGCCAGTAGACCCGGAGGGACAGGGGCCGGGTATGAGCAGTTCTTC. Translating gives CASRPGGTGAGYEQFF.

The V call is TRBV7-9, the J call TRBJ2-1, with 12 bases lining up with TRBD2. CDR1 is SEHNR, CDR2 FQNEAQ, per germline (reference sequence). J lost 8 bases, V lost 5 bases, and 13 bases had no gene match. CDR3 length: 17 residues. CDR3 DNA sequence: TGTGCCAGCAGCGCCACCCTCGGACTAGCGGGGCTTGATGAGCAGTTCTTC. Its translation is CASSATLGLAGLDEQFF.

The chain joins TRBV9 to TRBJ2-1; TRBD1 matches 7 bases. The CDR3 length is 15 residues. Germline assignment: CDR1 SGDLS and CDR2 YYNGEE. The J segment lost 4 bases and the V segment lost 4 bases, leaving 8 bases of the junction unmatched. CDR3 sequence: CASSQNRGPYNEQFF. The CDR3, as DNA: TGTGCCAGCAGCCAGAACAGGGGACCGTACAATGAGCAGTTCTTC. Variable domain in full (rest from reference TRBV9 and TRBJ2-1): DSGVTQTPKHLITATGQRVTLRCSPRSGDLSVYWYQQSLDQGLQFLIQYYNGEERAKGNILERFSAQQFPDLHSELNLSSLELGDSALYFCASSQNRGPYNEQFFGPGTRLTVL.

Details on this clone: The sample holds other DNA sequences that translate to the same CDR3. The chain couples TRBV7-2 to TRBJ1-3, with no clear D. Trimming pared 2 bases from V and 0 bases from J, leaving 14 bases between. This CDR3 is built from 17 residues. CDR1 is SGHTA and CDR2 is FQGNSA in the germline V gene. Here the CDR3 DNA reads TGTGCCAGCAGCTTAAACCCTCGCGCGAGCTCTGGAAACACCATATATTTT. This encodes CASSLNPRASSGNTIYF.

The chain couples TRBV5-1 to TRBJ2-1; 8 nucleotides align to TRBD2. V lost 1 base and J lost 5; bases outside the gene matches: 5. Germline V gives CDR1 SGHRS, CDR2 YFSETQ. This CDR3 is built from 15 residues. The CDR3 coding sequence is TGCGCCAGCAGCTTGACGGGAGGGAGTAACAATGAGCAGTTCTTC. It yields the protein CASSLTGGSNNEQFF.

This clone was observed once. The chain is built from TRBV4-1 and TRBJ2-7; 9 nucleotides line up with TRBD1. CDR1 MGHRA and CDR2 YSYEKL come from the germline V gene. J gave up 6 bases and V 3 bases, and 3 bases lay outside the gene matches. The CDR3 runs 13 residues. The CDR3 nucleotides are TGCGCCAGCAGCCAGGGACAGGGTGCCGAGCAGTACTTC. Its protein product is CASSQGQGAEQYF.

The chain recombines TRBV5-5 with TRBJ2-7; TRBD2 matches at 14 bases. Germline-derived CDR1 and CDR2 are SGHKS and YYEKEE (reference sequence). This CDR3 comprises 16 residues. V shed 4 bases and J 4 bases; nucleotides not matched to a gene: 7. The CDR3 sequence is CASSPGTSGSWYEQYF. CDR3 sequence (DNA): TGTGCCAGCAGCCCGGGGACTAGCGGGAGCTGGTACGAGCAGTACTTC.

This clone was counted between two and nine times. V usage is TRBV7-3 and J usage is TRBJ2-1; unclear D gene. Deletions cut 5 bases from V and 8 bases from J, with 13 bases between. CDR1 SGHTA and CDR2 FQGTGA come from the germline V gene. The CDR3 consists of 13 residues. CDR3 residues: CASSLQVIDEQFF. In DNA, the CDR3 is TGTGCCAGCAGCCTCCAGGTTATCGATGAGCAGTTCTTC.

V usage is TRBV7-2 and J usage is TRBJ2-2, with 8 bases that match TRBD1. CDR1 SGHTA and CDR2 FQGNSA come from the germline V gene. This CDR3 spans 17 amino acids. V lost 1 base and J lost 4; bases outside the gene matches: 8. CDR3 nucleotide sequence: TGTGCCAGCAGCTTAGTGGATCAGGGGGCCGGCACCGGGGAGCTGTTTTTT. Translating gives CASSLVDQGAGTGELFF.

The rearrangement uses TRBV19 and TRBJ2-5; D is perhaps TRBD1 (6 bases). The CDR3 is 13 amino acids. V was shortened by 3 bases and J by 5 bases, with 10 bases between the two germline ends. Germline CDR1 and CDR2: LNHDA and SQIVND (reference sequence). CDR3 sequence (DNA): TGTGCCAGTAGTATTCTGAGGGGGGAGACCCAGTACTTC. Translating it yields CASSILRGETQYF.

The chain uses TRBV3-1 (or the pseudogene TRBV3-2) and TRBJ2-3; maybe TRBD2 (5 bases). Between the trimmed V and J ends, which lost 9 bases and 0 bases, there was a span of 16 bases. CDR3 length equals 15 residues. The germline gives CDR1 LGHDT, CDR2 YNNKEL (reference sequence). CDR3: CASSGSTTSTDTQYF. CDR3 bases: TGTGCCAGTTCGGGGTCCACCACTAGCACAGATACGCAGTATTTT.